This T cell receptor (beta chain) was observed in a study of control samples from healthy donors and cancer patients. TCRdb's table, derived via immunoSEQ multiplex PCR, lists solely in-frame clones and lacks some. The data show some 80,000 clones, 85% to 95% seen once. The receptor was isolated from a woman between 55 and 75 years old in good health. The sequencing input was blood.

As DNA, the CDR3 is TGTGCCAGCAGTTTATATCCCACGACTAGCGTCTCCTACGAGCAGTACTTC. It codes for CASSLYPTTSVSYEQYF. The chain carries TRBV28 and TRBJ2-7; 8 nucleotides match TRBD2. The junction had 8 bases not matched to a gene; V was cut back by 1 base and J by 0 bases. CDR1 and CDR2 from the germline V gene are MDHEN and SYDVKM. The CDR3 totals 17 residues.